Sequencing of this T cell receptor (beta chain) was carried out in a study of blood T cells in healthy people across ages. Primed by a sample-barcoded 5' primer and a J-beta primer mix, a second PCR proceeded for about 7 to 11 cycles. One entry per CDR3 protein, called by TCRdb with MiXCR from the 5' RACE reads. The sample holds about 1.4 million distinct CDR3 sequences, roughly 59% seen once. Germline loops: CDR1 MGHRA, CDR2 YSYEKL. This CDR3 has 17 amino acids. V lost 5 bases and J 0 bases, leaving 17 bases between the germline ends. This chain connects TRBV4-1 to TRBJ2-1; D is perhaps TRBD1 (6 bases). The origin of this receptor is a man aged 18 to 30 in good health. Sequencing was done on a sample of blood. The CDR3 is CASSDEPGHSSYNEQFF. DNA for the CDR3: TGCGCCAGCAGCGACGAGCCGGGACACAGCTCCTACAATGAGCAGTTCTTC.